This T cell receptor (beta chain) was captured by sequencing in a study of cytomegalovirus exposure and HLA in healthy donors. Points from the study as a whole: The study put about 180 TCR beta chains on its list as cytomegalovirus-associated. TCR beta V- and J-gene trimming was later associated with a missense DCLRE1C variant. The availability of immune exposure information extended only to CMV serostatus.

Amplification used 60 Vbeta primers and 13 Jbeta primers. This table comes from immunoSEQ multiplex PCR, and its TCRdb copy is limited to in-frame clones, with some not included. The sample records some 200,000 clones, around 80% being singletons. This clone was observed a handful of times. The antigen remains undetermined. Source material: PBMCs. The receptor was isolated from a man aged 35-49 years in good health and CMV-seronegative.

The CDR3 bases are TGTGCCACCAGCAGAGATACCGGGATAGGGGGTACGGGCGAGCAGTACTTC. Translation gives CATSRDTGIGGTGEQYF. This rearrangement joins TRBV15 to TRBJ2-7, with TRBD1 as a possible D gene (6 bases). The CDR3 is 17 amino acids. Germline CDR1 and CDR2: LNHNV and YYDKDF (reference sequence). V was trimmed by 0 bases and J by 6 bases, leaving 21 bases between them.